This T cell receptor beta chain is drawn from a study of cytomegalovirus exposure and HLA in healthy donors. Across the whole study: It was reported in a later analysis that the same platform had been used for the 110 or so validation repertoires as for the 666 first-cohort repertoires.

Germline V gene data show CDR1 as LNHDA and CDR2 as SQIVND (reference sequence). V was cut by 10 bases and J by 5 bases, with 20 bases left in between. The CDR3 is 14 amino acids. Clones were read by immunoSEQ multiplex PCR, and TCRdb kept only the in-frame ones, dropping some. The sample lists some 160,000 clones, approximately 90% seen once, with 0.6% to 0.8% in the top ten. Study results and limitations: Subsequent analysis found a tendency for first-cohort TCR clusters to co-occur within the 90 to 150 validation repertoires. TCR sequences were mostly rare, though some public TCRs occurred in many donors.

As concerns this clone: The antigen is not known.

The sequence was obtained from a young man in good health and CMV-seronegative. What was sequenced was PBMCs. V usage is TRBV19 and J usage is TRBJ1-2; weak D call: TRBD1 (6 bases). This chain's CDR3 is CATMPPGQRYGYTF. The CDR3 DNA is TGTGCCACAATGCCACCCGGACAGAGATATGGCTACACCTTC.